The 9 T cell receptor beta chains reported below all come from one sample, sequenced in a study of blood T cell repertoires in COVID-19. Assay: immunoSEQ multiplex PCR; the TCRdb copy retains only in-frame clones and omits some. The data show about 410,000 clones, roughly 89% seen once. The specimen was PBMCs or T cells enriched from blood (not recorded which). All receptors come from a woman aged 25 to 39 who had recovered from COVID-19.

The chain uses TRBV30 and TRBJ2-3, with D perhaps TRBD1 (5 bases). Germline values: CDR1 GTSNPN, CDR2 SVGIG (reference sequence). The CDR3 has 16 residues. Trimming took 0 bases from V and 2 from J, leaving 15 bases between them. CDR3 in DNA: TGTGCCTGGAGTGTTGATCCAAAGGGGTACACAGATACGCAGTATTTT. Protein product: CAWSVDPKGYTDTQYF.

This sequence joins TRBV7-8 and TRBJ1-1, with D maybe TRBD1 (6 bases). CDR1 is SGHVS and CDR2 is FQNEAQ in the germline V gene. Trimming pared 2 bases from V and 3 bases from J, leaving 16 bases between. This CDR3 contains 16 residues. The CDR3 DNA follows: TGTGCCAGCAGCTTACTCCTCGGAGGGGGGGACACTGAAGCTTTCTTT. Amino acids: CASSLLLGGGDTEAFF.

The V gene is TRBV3-1 (or the pseudogene TRBV3-2), the J gene TRBJ1-4, with 12 bases fitting TRBD1. This CDR3 comprises 17 residues. J was trimmed by 9 bases and V by 2 bases; bases with no gene match: 10. Germline V gene sequence: CDR1 LGHDT, CDR2 YNNKEL (reference sequence). The CDR3 coding sequence is TGTGCCAGCAGCCAACGGGACAGGGGGCGGACGATGAAAAAACTGTTTTTT. This translates into CASSQRDRGRTMKKLFF.

The V gene is TRBV24-1, the J gene TRBJ1-2, with TRBD1 as a possible D gene (6 bases). Trimming removed 3 bases at V and 8 bases at J, with 15 bases between. Germline CDR1 reads KGHDR; CDR2 reads SFDVKD. The CDR3 loop spans 14 amino acids. The CDR3 bases are TGTGCCACCAGTGATGACAGGAGGTTACGCGGCTACACCTTC. Translating gives CATSDDRRLRGYTF.

The V and J genes are TRBV19 and TRBJ1-5; D not resolved. V was shortened by 3 bases and J by 0 bases, with 9 bases between the two germline ends. The CDR3 totals 15 residues. Germline V gives CDR1 LNHDA, CDR2 SQIVND (reference sequence). CDR3 in DNA: TGTGCCAGTAGTATGCGCGGGCCTAGCAATCAGCCCCAGCATTTT. Translating it yields CASSMRGPSNQPQHF.

The rearrangement joins TRBV4-1 to TRBJ2-1, with 8 positions matching TRBD1. The germline CDR1 and CDR2 sequences are MGHRA and YSYEKL. The CDR3 loop spans 14 amino acids. Trimming took 4 bases from V and 7 from J; bases not matched to a gene: 6. The DNA for the CDR3 is TGCGCCAGCAGCCCCCGGACAGGGCCAAATGAGCAGTTCTTC. Translation: CASSPRTGPNEQFF.

This sequence joins TRBV18 and TRBJ1-3, with D possibly TRBD1 on 6 matching bases. Germline loops: CDR1 KGHSH, CDR2 LQKENI. V gave up 3 bases and J gave up 0 bases, with 12 bases separating them. The length of the CDR3 is 16 residues. The CDR3 spells CASSPDTGISGNTIYF. DNA of the CDR3: TGTGCCAGCTCACCCGACACAGGGATCTCTGGAAACACCATATATTTT.

The gene calls are TRBV7-9 and TRBJ2-2; D may be TRBD1 (6 bases). The CDR3 sequence is 14 residues long. Germline V gene lookup returns CDR1 SEHNR and CDR2 FQNEAQ (reference sequence). V lost 5 bases and J lost 4, with 11 bases in between. This CDR3 is CASSPKGGTGELFF. The CDR3 DNA sequence: TGTGCCAGCAGCCCAAAAGGGGGCACCGGGGAGCTGTTTTTT.

The chain has TRBV30 and TRBJ1-5; 7 positions agree with TRBD1. The V and J ends lost 3 bases and 10 bases, in that order; junction bases with no gene match: 9. This CDR3 is built from 13 residues. Germline-derived CDR1 and CDR2 are GTSNPN and SVGIG (reference sequence). The CDR3 DNA reads TGTGCCTGGAGAAACAGGGGTCAGGGTCCCCAGCATTTT. Its translation is CAWRNRGQGPQHF. Supplemented by reference TRBV30 and TRBJ1-5, the full variable domain reads SQTIHQWPATLVQPVGSPLSLECTVEGTSNPNLYWYRQAAGRGLQLLFYSVGIGQISSEVPQNLSASRPQDRQFILSSKKLLLSDSGFYLCAWRNRGQGPQHFGDGTRLSIL.